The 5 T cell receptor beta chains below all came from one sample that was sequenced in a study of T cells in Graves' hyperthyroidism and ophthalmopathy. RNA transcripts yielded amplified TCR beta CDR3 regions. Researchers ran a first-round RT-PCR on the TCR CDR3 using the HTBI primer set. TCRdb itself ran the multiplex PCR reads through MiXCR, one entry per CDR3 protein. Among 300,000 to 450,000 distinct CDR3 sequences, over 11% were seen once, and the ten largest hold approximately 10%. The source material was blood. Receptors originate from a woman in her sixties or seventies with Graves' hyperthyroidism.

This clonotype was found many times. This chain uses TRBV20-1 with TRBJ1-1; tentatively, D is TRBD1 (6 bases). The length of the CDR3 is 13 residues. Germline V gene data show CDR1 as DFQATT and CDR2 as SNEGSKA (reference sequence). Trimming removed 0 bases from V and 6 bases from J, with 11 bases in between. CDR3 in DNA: TGCAGTGCTAGAGATACAGGGTCCCCTGAAGCTTTCTTT. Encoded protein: CSARDTGSPEAFF.

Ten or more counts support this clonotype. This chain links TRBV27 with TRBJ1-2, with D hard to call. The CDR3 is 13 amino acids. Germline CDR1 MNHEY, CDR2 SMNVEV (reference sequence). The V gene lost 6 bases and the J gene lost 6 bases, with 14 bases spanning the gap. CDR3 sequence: CASRSGGQNGYTF. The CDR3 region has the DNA TGTGCCAGCAGGAGTGGCGGGCAGAATGGCTACACCTTC.

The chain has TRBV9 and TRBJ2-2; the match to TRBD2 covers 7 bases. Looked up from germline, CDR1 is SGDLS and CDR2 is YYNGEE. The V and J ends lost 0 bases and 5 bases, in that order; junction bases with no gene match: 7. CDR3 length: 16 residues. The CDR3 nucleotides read TGTGCCAGCAGCGTAGTAGGCGGGAGAGATACCGGGGAGCTGTTTTTT. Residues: CASSVVGGRDTGELFF. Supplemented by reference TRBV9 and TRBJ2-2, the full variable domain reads DSGVTQTPKHLITATGQRVTLRCSPRSGDLSVYWYQQSLDQGLQFLIQYYNGEERAKGNILERFSAQQFPDLHSELNLSSLELGDSALYFCASSVVGGRDTGELFFGEGSRLTVL.

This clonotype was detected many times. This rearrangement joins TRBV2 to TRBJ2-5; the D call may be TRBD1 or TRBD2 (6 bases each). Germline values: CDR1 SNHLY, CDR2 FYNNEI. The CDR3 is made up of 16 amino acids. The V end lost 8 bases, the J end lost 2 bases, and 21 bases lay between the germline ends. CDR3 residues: CASGGTIHSLQETQYF. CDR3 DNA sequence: TGTGCCAGCGGAGGGACAATCCACTCACTACAAGAGACCCAGTACTTC.

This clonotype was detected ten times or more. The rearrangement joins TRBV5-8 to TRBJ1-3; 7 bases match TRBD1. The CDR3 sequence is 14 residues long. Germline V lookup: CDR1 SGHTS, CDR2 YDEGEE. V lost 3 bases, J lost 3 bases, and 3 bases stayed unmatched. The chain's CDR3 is CASSWGDSGNTIYF. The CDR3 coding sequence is TGTGCCAGCAGCTGGGGGGACAGTGGAAACACCATATATTTT.